The subject of this entry is one T cell receptor (beta chain). Its antigen is unidentified. The data were obtained in a study of PD-L1 blockade in urothelial cancer. The length of the CDR3 is 15 residues. The germline V gene has CDR1 LGHNA and CDR2 YNFKEQ. V lost 1 base and J lost 6; bases outside the gene matches: 7. Study-wide results and caveats: Greater 3-week expansion of tumor-associated blood clones was recorded for durable-benefit patients.

Specified time point: pretreatment peripheral blood. The assay was immunoSEQ multiplex PCR, and TCRdb's table has in-frame clones only and misses some. This sample yields approximately 94,000 clones, of which roughly 84% are seen a single time; approximately 2% belongs to the top ten. The TCR sequence derives from a man in his 60s with urothelial cancer. The chain couples TRBV4-2 to TRBJ2-3, with 7 bases that match TRBD2. The sample consisted of PBMCs, taken around atezolizumab (anti-PD-L1) treatment. CDR3 nucleotides: TGTGCCAGCAGCCAAGGACCTCGGGGAGGGGATACGCAGTATTTT. This gives the protein CASSQGPRGGDTQYF.